Following are 29 T cell receptor beta chains from one sample sequenced in a study of PD-1 blockade in classical Hodgkin lymphoma. All the patients suffered relapse after autologous stem cell transplantation, and brentuximab vedotin exposure differed. Produced via immunoSEQ multiplex PCR; TCRdb's table is partial and in-frame only. The sample lists 98,000 or so clones, nearly 90% occurring once. Source: peripheral blood mononuclear cells (PBMCs), taken before the second cycle of nivolumab. These TCRs come from a human donor with classical Hodgkin lymphoma.

This rearrangement joins TRBV19 to TRBJ2-1; tentative D call: TRBD2 (5 bases). The CDR3 length is 12 residues. CDR1 is LNHDA, CDR2 SQIVND, per germline (reference sequence). V dropped 7 bases and J dropped 5 bases, with 9 bases sitting between them. The CDR3 loop reads CASNDGNNEQFF. The CDR3 coding sequence is TGTGCCAGTAATGACGGGAACAATGAGCAGTTCTTC.

This chain uses TRBV7-8 with TRBJ2-1; D possibly corresponds to TRBD1 (5 bases). Trimming stripped 0 bases from V and 0 bases from J, with 21 bases between. The CDR3 is made up of 20 amino acids. Per the germline V gene, CDR1 is SGHVS and CDR2 is FQNEAQ. CDR3 nucleotide sequence: TGTGCCAGCAGCTTAGCGCGACTCAACCGGGCAGGGTCCTCCTACAATGAGCAGTTCTTC. Protein: CASSLARLNRAGSSYNEQFF.

The chain uses TRBV6-5 and TRBJ1-2, with 8 nucleotides matching TRBD1. The CDR3 length is 14 residues. The germline CDR1 and CDR2 sequences are MNHEY and SVGAGI. Trimming cost V 5 bases and J 4 bases; bases outside gene matches: 6. CDR3 residues: CASSRGGTGYGYTF. The CDR3 DNA reads TGTGCCAGCAGTCGGGGGGGGACAGGCTATGGCTACACCTTC.

V usage is TRBV21-1 and J usage is TRBJ2-3. TRBV21-1 is a pseudogene. The CDR3 contains 16 residues. In nucleotides, the CDR3 is TGTGCCAGCAGCAAACCGGACCAACCCCCTTGGGATACGCAGTATTTT. Its translation is CASSKPDQPPWDTQYF.

This chain connects TRBV5-4 to TRBJ1-1; D uncertain. Germline lookup yields CDR1 SGHNT and CDR2 YYREEE (reference sequence). The CDR3 loop spans 13 amino acids. Trimming took 4 bases from V and 4 from J, leaving 11 bases between them. CDR3 sequence: CASSEGRGTEAFF. The CDR3 nucleotides read TGTGCCAGCAGCGAGGGCCGCGGCACTGAAGCTTTCTTT.

A remark on this clone: At one end the junction does not follow the germline gene, possibly because of a read error. This chain uses TRBV4-3 with TRBJ1-2; 11 nucleotides line up with TRBD1. CDR3 length: 15 residues. Germline loops: CDR1 LGHNA, CDR2 YSLEER. The CDR3 region has the DNA TGCGCCAGCAGCCAACGGGACAGGGGGAACTCTGGCTACACCTTC. As protein: CASSQRDRGNSGYTF.

The chain recombines TRBV2 with TRBJ1-4; possibly TRBD1 for D (6 bases). The CDR3 runs 15 residues. V lost 7 bases to trimming and J lost 0 bases, with 12 bases between them. The V gene's germline CDR1 is SNHLY and CDR2 FYNNEI. CDR3 in DNA: TGTGCCAGCACCTATACAGGGTCAACTAATGAAAAACTGTTTTTT. This translates into CASTYTGSTNEKLFF.

The V call is TRBV4-2, the J call TRBJ2-5, with a tentative D call TRBD1 (5 bases). Germline assignment: CDR1 LGHNA and CDR2 YNFKEQ. Trimming cost V 1 base and J 7 bases, with 13 bases left between them. This CDR3 is built from 14 residues. CDR3 DNA: TGTGCCAGCAGCCAAGTGGCCCCAGGGTCGACCCAGTACTTC. Translating gives CASSQVAPGSTQYF.

V is TRBV10-1 and J is TRBJ2-1, with D uncertain. The CDR3 totals 13 residues. Germline assignment: CDR1 WNHNN and CDR2 SYGVQD (reference sequence). The germline V and J ends were trimmed by 4 bases and 9 bases, with 13 bases remaining between them. Here the CDR3 reads CASSGTLKGEQFF. CDR3 nucleotides: TGCGCCAGCAGTGGGACGCTCAAGGGTGAGCAGTTCTTC.

The chain couples TRBV10-2 to TRBJ1-1, with a weak D call TRBD1 (5 bases). This CDR3 region has 12 residues. Germline-derived CDR1 and CDR2 are WSHSY and SAAADI. The V end lost 7 bases, the J end lost 1 base, and 7 bases lay between the germline ends. The CDR3 sequence: CASNQGNTEAFF. CDR3 nucleotides: TGCGCCAGCAATCAGGGGAACACTGAAGCTTTCTTT.

The CDR3 sequence: CASSQDETLAEAFF. CDR3 nucleotides: TGCGCCAGCAGCCAAGACGAGACGTTGGCCGAAGCTTTCTTT. The V call is TRBV4-3, the J call TRBJ1-1; unclear D gene. CDR3 length equals 14 residues. The germline gives CDR1 LGHNA, CDR2 YSLEER. Trimming removed 0 bases from V and 8 bases from J, with 13 bases in between.

V is TRBV5-1 and J is TRBJ2-1; 7 nucleotides match TRBD2. Trimming removed 3 bases from V and 5 bases from J; junction bases left unmatched: 8. The CDR3 has 15 amino acids. CDR1 and CDR2 (germline): SGHRS, YFSETQ. The DNA of the CDR3 is TGCGCCAGCAGCTCCTTAACCGGGGGGAACAATGAGCAGTTCTTC. Its translation is CASSSLTGGNNEQFF.

This sequence joins TRBV11-2 and TRBJ1-3; D gene ambiguous. Per germline, CDR1 SGHAT and CDR2 FQNNGV. Trimming removed 3 bases from V and 0 bases from J, with 12 bases in between. The CDR3 spans 16 residues. The CDR3: CASSLWALLSGNTIYF. CDR3 nucleotides: TGTGCCAGCAGCTTGTGGGCCCTTCTCTCTGGAAACACCATATATTTT. The entire variable domain, with the rest obtained from reference TRBV11-2 and TRBJ1-3, is as follows: EAGVAQSPRYKIIEKRQSVAFWCNPISGHATLYWYQQILGQGPKLLIQFQNNGVVDDSQLPKDRFSAERLKGVDSTLKIQPAKLEDSAVYLCASSLWALLSGNTIYFGEGSWLTVV.

This sequence joins TRBV28 and TRBJ1-4; D perhaps matches TRBD1 (5 bases). Trimming left V 8 bases short and J 8 bases short, with 18 bases between. Germline V CDR1 and CDR2: MDHEN, SYDVKM. This CDR3 region has 14 residues. The CDR3 region has the DNA TGTGCCAGCGCTAGGGTCAGGGAGGAGGAAAAACTGTTTTTT. Residues: CASARVREEEKLFF.

This chain joins TRBV4-3 and TRBJ1-2; D call uncertain. This CDR3 has 16 amino acids. Deletions cut 0 bases from V and 0 bases from J, with 11 bases between. Germline V gene data show CDR1 as LGHNA and CDR2 as YSLEER. The CDR3 loop reads CASSQDAQATNYGYTF. DNA for the CDR3: TGCGCCAGCAGCCAAGATGCGCAGGCCACTAACTATGGCTACACCTTC.

J is TRBJ2-3 and V is TRBV29-1; D is perhaps TRBD2 (5 bases). The germline CDR1 and CDR2 sequences are SQVTM and ANQGSEA. This CDR3 has 14 amino acids. Between the trimmed V and J ends, which lost 5 bases and 3 bases, there was a span of 15 bases. The chain's CDR3 is CSVSAVGITDTQYF. DNA for the CDR3: TGCAGCGTTTCGGCAGTCGGGATTACAGATACGCAGTATTTT.

V usage is TRBV21-1 and J usage is TRBJ1-2; the table names TRBD1, a call not compared with the DNA. TRBV21-1 is annotated as a pseudogene. The CDR3 loop spans 14 amino acids. Here the CDR3 reads CASSTSLAGYDYTF. The CDR3 nucleotides read TGTGCCAGCAGCACCTCGCTCGCAGGGTATGACTACACCTTC.

V gene TRBV27 combines with J gene TRBJ2-5, with D unresolved. V shed 1 base and J shed 6 bases, with 15 bases lying between them. The CDR3 contains 15 residues. The germline gives CDR1 MNHEY, CDR2 SMNVEV (reference sequence). The CDR3: CASSLYGPDGKTQYF. In DNA, the CDR3 is TGTGCCAGCAGTTTATACGGGCCCGACGGAAAGACCCAGTACTTC.

This chain links TRBV2 with TRBJ2-2; no clear D. CDR1 and CDR2 from the germline V gene are SNHLY and FYNNEI. V lost 5 bases and J 6 bases, leaving 7 bases between the germline ends. The CDR3 is 12 amino acids. DNA of the CDR3: TGTGCCAGCAGTTACAAGGCCGGGGAGCTGTTTTTT. Translating it yields CASSYKAGELFF.

The J gene is TRBJ1-1, the V gene TRBV14, with D maybe TRBD1 (6 bases). V was shortened by 4 bases and J by 8 bases, with 17 bases between the two germline ends. The CDR3 is 14 residues long. Germline V lookup: CDR1 SGHDN, CDR2 FVKESK. The CDR3 DNA reads as TGTGCCAGCAGCCGGAGTCGGGGGGCCGGGGAAGCTTTCTTT. Protein sequence: CASSRSRGAGEAFF.

The V gene is TRBV19, the J gene TRBJ1-5; D not resolved. Trimming removed 6 bases at V and 2 bases at J, with 14 bases between. Germline values: CDR1 LNHDA, CDR2 SQIVND (reference sequence). The length of the CDR3 is 15 residues. CDR3 in DNA: TGTGCCAGTAGCTTAGGGAGTACGGGCAATCAGCCCCAGCATTTT. This codes for CASSLGSTGNQPQHF.

J is TRBJ1-6 and V is TRBV5-1, with no clear D. CDR3 length: 17 residues. Trimming removed 2 bases from V and 0 bases from J, with 12 bases in between. CDR1 SGHRS and CDR2 YFSETQ come from the germline V gene. CDR3 amino acids: CASSFNAASSYNSPLHF. CDR3 in DNA: TGCGCCAGCAGCTTCAATGCAGCGAGCTCCTATAATTCACCCCTCCACTTT.

CDR3 sequence: CASSSPLEGTEAFF. Here the CDR3 DNA reads TGTGCCAGCAGCTCCCCATTGGAAGGGACTGAAGCTTTCTTT. The J gene is TRBJ1-1, the V gene TRBV5-6; no reliable D call. CDR1 and CDR2 (germline): SGHDT, YYEEEE. V was pared by 3 bases and J by 5 bases, with 14 bases between. The CDR3 loop spans 14 amino acids.

The V gene is TRBV29-1, the J gene TRBJ2-6; D unresolved. The CDR3 length is 21 residues. Trimming pared 0 bases from V and 0 bases from J, leaving 24 bases between. Germline-derived CDR1 and CDR2 are SQVTM and ANQGSEA. As DNA, the CDR3 is TGCAGCGTTGAAGAAATTTTGGTGGGCGGTACCCTCGACTCTGGGGCCAACGTCCTGACTTTC. Its translation: CSVEEILVGGTLDSGANVLTF. The whole variable domain, remainder taken from reference TRBV29-1 and TRBJ2-6, is SAVISQKPSRDICQRGTSLTIQCQVDSQVTMMFWYRQQPGQSLTLIATANQGSEATYESGFVIDKFPISRPNLTFSTLTVSNMSPEDSSIYLCSVEEILVGGTLDSGANVLTFGAGSRLTVL.

The chain carries TRBV7-9 and TRBJ2-3; 14 positions match TRBD2. The germline V gene encodes CDR1 SEHNR and CDR2 FQNEAQ (reference sequence). The CDR3 has 16 residues. The V gene end was trimmed by 3 bases and the J gene end by 3 bases; junction bases not matched to a gene: 2. CDR3 in amino acids: CASSLGLAGETDTQYF. The CDR3, as DNA: TGTGCCAGCAGCTTGGGACTAGCGGGAGAGACAGATACGCAGTATTTT. Variable domain in full (rest from reference TRBV7-9 and TRBJ2-3): DTGVSQNPRHKITKRGQNVTFRCDPISEHNRLYWYRQTLGQGPEFLTYFQNEAQLEKSRLLSDRFSAERPKGSFSTLEIQRTEQGDSAMYLCASSLGLAGETDTQYFGPGTRLTVL.

The gene calls are TRBV29-1 and TRBJ2-2, with D possibly TRBD2 on 6 matching bases. With 4 bases removed from V and 6 bases from J, the gap between germline ends came to 9 bases. Germline V gene data show CDR1 as SQVTM and CDR2 as ANQGSEA. This CDR3 region has 12 residues. The CDR3 spells CSVAGGPGELFF. The CDR3 region has the DNA TGCAGCGTTGCCGGGGGTCCCGGGGAGCTGTTTTTT.

V usage is TRBV7-2 and J usage is TRBJ2-7; the match to TRBD1 covers 8 bases. This CDR3 is 14 amino acids long. Germline V lookup: CDR1 SGHTA, CDR2 FQGNSA. The junction had 2 bases not matched to a gene; V was cut back by 1 base and J by 3 bases. CDR3 bases: TGTGCCAGCAGCTTAGGGGACAGGCTCTACGAGCAGTACTTC. Protein: CASSLGDRLYEQYF.

The rearrangement links TRBV6-1 to TRBJ2-2; TRBD1 matches at 7 bases. The CDR3 totals 16 residues. Trimming removed 0 bases from V and 8 bases from J; junction bases left unmatched: 9. CDR1 MNHNS and CDR2 SASEGT come from the germline V gene. In nucleotides, the CDR3 is TGTGCCAGCAGTGAAGCCGGGACAGCTTATGGTGGGGAGCTGTTTTTT. It translates to CASSEAGTAYGGELFF.

This sequence joins TRBV6-5 and TRBJ1-3; no reliable D call. Germline CDR1 and CDR2: MNHEY and SVGAGI. V was pared by 5 bases and J by 8 bases, with 10 bases between. This CDR3 is 12 amino acids long. The CDR3 coding sequence is TGTGCCAGCAGTGAAGTCCCAGACACCATATATTTT. Translated: CASSEVPDTIYF.